This T cell receptor (beta chain) was retrieved from a study of T cells in Graves' hyperthyroidism and ophthalmopathy. General study results and limits: The model's output predicted ophthalmopathy at a median of roughly seven months prior to onset. Ophthalmopathy was distinguished from stable hyperthyroidism by 13 V-J signatures.

Comment on this clonotype: The antigen remains undetermined.

Amplification of TCR beta CDR3 regions used RNA as the template. Primed by the HTBI set, a first-round RT-PCR was run on the TCR CDR3. Each CDR3 protein is one row after TCRdb ran MiXCR on the multiplex PCR reads. The data contain approximately 250,000 distinct CDR3 sequences, approximately 25% of them singletons. The CDR3 totals 16 residues. With 5 bases clipped from V and 8 bases from J, the junction kept 13 bases outside the gene matches. Each diagnosis drew on symptoms, thyroxine, TRAb, thyroid ultrasound and orbital computed tomography findings. Fresh peripheral blood, around 10 ml of it, supplied the PBMCs.

The chain is built from TRBV12-3 or TRBV12-4 and TRBJ2-3, with 10 positions matching TRBD2. Sequenced input: blood. This sequence originates from a woman aged 40-49 years with Graves' ophthalmopathy. The CDR3 DNA reads TGTGCCAGCAGTCCCCGGACTAGCGGAATTATCGGTACGCAGTATTTT. Residues: CASSPRTSGIIGTQYF.